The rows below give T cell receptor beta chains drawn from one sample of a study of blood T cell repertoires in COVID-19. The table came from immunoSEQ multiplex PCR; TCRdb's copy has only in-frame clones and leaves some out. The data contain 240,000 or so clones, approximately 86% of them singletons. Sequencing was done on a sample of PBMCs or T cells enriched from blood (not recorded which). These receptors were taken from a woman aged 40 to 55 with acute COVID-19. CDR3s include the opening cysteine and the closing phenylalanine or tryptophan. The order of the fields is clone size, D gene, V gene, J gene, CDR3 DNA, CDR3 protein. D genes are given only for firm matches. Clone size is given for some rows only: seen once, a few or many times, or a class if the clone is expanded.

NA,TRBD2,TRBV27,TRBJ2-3,TGTGCCAGCAGTTTACTCGGGACTAGCGGGAGCTCAGATACGCAGTATTTT,CASSLLGTSGSSDTQYF
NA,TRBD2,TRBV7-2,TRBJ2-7,TGTGCCAGCAGCTCTAGCGGTTGGTCCTACGAGCAGTACTTC,CASSSSGWSYEQYF
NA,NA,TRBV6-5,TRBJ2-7,TGTGCCAGCAGAGTGGACAGTTGGTCGTACGAGCAGTACTTC,CASRVDSWSYEQYF
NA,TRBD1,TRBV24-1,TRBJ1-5,TGTGCCACCAGTGACCCATACGGGACAGGGGCGTATAGTTTCAATCAGCCCCAGCATTTT,CATSDPYGTGAYSFNQPQHF
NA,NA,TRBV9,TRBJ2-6,TGTGCCAGCAGCCCCCTCGTGGGTGCAGCGAACTCTGGGGCCAACGTCCTGACTTTC,CASSPLVGAANSGANVLTF
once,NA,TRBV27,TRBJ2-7,TGTGCCAGCAGAAAGGAACTAGCCTCCTACGAGCAGTACTTC,CASRKELASYEQYF
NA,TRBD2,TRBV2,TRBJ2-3,TGTGCCAGCAGCGCGGGAGTATTGACAGATACGCAGTATTTT,CASSAGVLTDTQYF
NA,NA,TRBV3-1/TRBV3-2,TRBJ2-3,TGTGCCAGCAGCCATCATCTACTAGCTGGAGGGGACACAGATACGCAGTATTTT,CASSHHLLAGGDTDTQYF
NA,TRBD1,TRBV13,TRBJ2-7,TGTGCCAGCAGCCCAGGGACAGGGGTCGGCTACGAGCAGTACTTC,CASSPGTGVGYEQYF
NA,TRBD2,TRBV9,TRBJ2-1,TGTGCCAGCAGCGTAGACAGCGGGAACTCCTACAATGAGCAGTTCTTC,CASSVDSGNSYNEQFF